The clone carrying this T cell receptor (beta chain) has only a few counts. Follow-up blood was drawn about 14 weeks, roughly three months, after antiretroviral therapy began. Whole blood was used without fractionation, so all unsorted peripheral T cells were included. This record belongs to a study of HIV-infected patients and healthy controls. Alpha and beta constant-region primers primed reverse transcription of around 540 ng RNA. Each of the alpha and beta chains got its own library through chain-specific third strand synthesis with indices. MiXCR, run by TCRdb on the 5' RACE reads, gives a single entry per CDR3 protein. The sample includes approximately 5,500 distinct CDR3 sequences, approximately 9% of them seen just once. The TCR originated in an adult with HIV infection. The specimen comprised blood, sampled during antiretroviral therapy.

CDR3 protein: CSVRDTWNTEAFF. In nucleotides, the CDR3 is TGCAGCGTTCGGGACACCTGGAACACTGAAGCTTTCTTT. V gene TRBV29-1 combines with J gene TRBJ1-1; D might be TRBD1 (6 bases). Trimming removed 5 bases at V and 1 base at J, with 11 bases between. The CDR3 consists of 13 residues. Germline loops: CDR1 SQVTM, CDR2 ANQGSEA.